This T cell receptor beta chain comes out of a study of T cells in Graves' hyperthyroidism and ophthalmopathy (dated by TCRdb to the late 2010s). The study in broad terms: Peripheral blood was sampled at the time of initial diagnosis, prior to any treatment. In addition, the study compared T-cell repertoires in thyroid tissue and in blood from about six Graves' hyperthyroidism patients. The paper reports TCR Vbeta CDR3 sequencing of 130 to 150 peripheral blood samples: around 41 ophthalmopathy, about 75 hyperthyroidism and around 17 progressor patients. An independent validation cohort of under 20 hyperthyroidism patients and about 16 patients who later progressed to ophthalmopathy tested prospective prediction of ophthalmopathy. After blood sampling, hyperthyroidism patients were treated with methimazole at a starting dose of 30 mg daily, and ophthalmopathy patients were treated with high-dose intravenous methylprednisolone. To identify distinguishing TCR V-J signatures, a discovery cohort of 90 to 100 patients was used, comprising fewer than 45 with Graves' ophthalmopathy and some 60 with stable Graves' hyperthyroidism. The roughly 99 discovery patients were divided at random into training and test sets in a 7:3 ratio.

The CDR3 covers 15 residues, taking in both the cysteine and the phenylalanine. Of the read, only the CDR3 DNA is kept; its 45 bases are in frame from base 1. V and J are truncated by 0 bases and 2 bases respectively, leaving an intervening sequence of 10 bases. The germline V gene (reference sequence) yields SEHNR for CDR1 and FQNEAQ for CDR2. About this clonotype itself: The target of this receptor is not known. The record has no base qualities; no much larger clone is one base away.

Hyperthyroidism patients were aged 18 to 65 years and newly diagnosed, with disease duration of less than 2 months. Exclusion was applied to patients with uncontrolled infections, other autoimmune diseases, pregnancy or lactation. Diagnoses were based on clinical symptoms, serum thyroxine and TRAb, thyroid ultrasound and orbital computed tomography. Blood from progressor patients was collected at the time of first diagnosis with hyperthyroidism, before any ophthalmopathy symptoms had appeared. Ficoll-Paque density gradient centrifugation was used to isolate PBMCs from approximately 10 ml of fresh peripheral blood. Progressor patients were initially diagnosed with Graves' hyperthyroidism and developed ophthalmopathy during follow-up. Total RNA was extracted using Trizol reagent, and RNA quality was assessed on an Agilent 2100 Bioanalyzer. General conclusions and limits of the study: Ophthalmopathy was separated from stable hyperthyroidism by a 13 V-J signature model, with approximately 89% sensitivity and approximately 81% specificity obtained in cross-validation and 80%/75% obtained in testing. In validation, progression to ophthalmopathy was predicted by the model with approximately 67% sensitivity and around 75% specificity, a median of roughly 6.4 months before onset. Sample size was not statistically predetermined, and blinding of investigators to group allocation was not performed. Most expanded thyroid clonotypes (frequency above 0.001) were also detected in blood, a finding suggesting that blood repertoires may reflect thyroid immune responses.

The TCR beta CDR3 regions were amplified from the RNA transcripts. The first round of RT-PCR for the TCR CDR3 was performed with the HTBI primer set and the Qiagen OneStep RT-PCR kit. Libraries were constructed in a second round of multiplex PCR, after which size selection and purification were carried out. Sequencing of the libraries was done on an Illumina HiSeq2000 using paired-end 100 bp reads. From the authors' description of their analysis: Raw data were processed with SOAPnuke, discarding reads with adapters, uncalled bases, mean Phred below 15, or no exact constant-primer or identifier match. High-quality paired reads were merged with COPE v1.2.5, and unique nucleotide sequences were defined as clonotypes. Clonotypes were aligned to IMGT TRBV, TRBD and TRBJ reference segments using MiTCR v1.1. Analysis was restricted to V-J combinations with a frequency above 0.0001, which covered roughly 99% of repertoires. The TCS score was defined as the ratio of F50 (clonal expansion) to E x V (chaos), calculated using BLOSUM62-based TCRdist between CDR3 peptides within each V-J. Welch's t-statistics and random forest reduced roughly 540 V-J features to about 12, which were used in a naive Bayes classifier (R e1071). TCRdb cleaned the public reads at Q25 with fastp, built clones with MiXCR and kept in-frame beta chains. CDR3 protein duplicates are merged, each entry listing the most common genes and DNA. The V and J calls were not made by the authors but by TCRdb's processing. This sample has almost 600,000 distinct CDR3 sequences in its table, and roughly 14% of those were observed once. The ten largest clones add up to almost 6% of the sample.

The TCR sequence derives from a woman aged 30 to 39 with Graves' hyperthyroidism that later progressed to Graves' ophthalmopathy. Recombination joined TRBV7-9 with TRBJ2-5, with the D segment identity uncertain. The specimen was blood. The DNA sequence is as follows: TGTGCCAGCAGCTTAGCGGGCTCCACACAAGAGACCCAGTACTTC. Its translation reads: CASSLAGSTQETQYF.